This T cell receptor beta chain emerged from a study of T-cell reconstitution after alpha-beta-depleted transplantation in children. General study results and limits: Reportedly, roughly two months post-transplant, alpha-beta T cells arose from several hundred expanded graft clones. Hyperexpanded clones declined; after one year, newly produced T cells mostly supplied diversity.

Molecular barcoding with unique molecular identifiers was used for the TCRbeta library. MiXCR was run by TCRdb on the PCR reads, yielding one entry per CDR3 protein. This table has approximately 98,000 distinct CDR3 sequences, almost 6.5% appearing once. This clonotype was counted many times. The antigen is unknown. Germline V lookup: CDR1 SEHNR, CDR2 FQNEAQ (reference sequence). V was pared by 3 bases and J by 0 bases, with 6 bases of the junction left unmatched. The CDR3 spans 16 residues. Sequenced material: PBMCs, mostly from graft donor cells, taken 360 days after TCRalphabeta/CD19-depleted stem cell transplant. The genes are TRBV7-9 and TRBJ2-7, with TRBD2 identical over 9 bases. The TCR comes from a male patient aged 2 to 9 who had a stem cell transplant for acute lymphoblastic leukemia, so the T cells may come from the graft donor. CDR3 in amino acids: CASSFLGLASSYEQYF. CDR3 bases: TGTGCCAGCAGCTTCCTTGGACTAGCGAGCTCCTACGAGCAGTACTTC.